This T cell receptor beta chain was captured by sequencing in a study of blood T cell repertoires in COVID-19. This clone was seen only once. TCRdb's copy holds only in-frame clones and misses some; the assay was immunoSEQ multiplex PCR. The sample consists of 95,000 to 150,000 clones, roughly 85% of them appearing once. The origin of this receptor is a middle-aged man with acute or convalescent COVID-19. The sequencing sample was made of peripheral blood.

The CDR3 reads CASRASSSPAFF. The CDR3 bases are TGTGCCAGCAGGGCAAGTTCCAGTCCAGCTTTCTTT. The gene calls are TRBV3-1 (or the pseudogene TRBV3-2) and TRBJ1-1; no reliable D call. CDR1 and CDR2 (germline): LGHDT, YNNKEL (reference sequence). There are 12 residues in the CDR3. Trimming pared 6 bases from V and 10 bases from J, leaving 15 bases between.